The rows below give T cell receptor beta chains drawn from one sample of a study of T-cell memory formation after mild COVID-19. TCRdb re-called the 5' RACE reads through MiXCR, storing one row per CDR3 protein. The top ten clones hold approximately 1.4% of a sample with tens of thousands of distinct CDR3 sequences, 20% to 25% of them seen once. The sample comprised PBMCs or a T cell subset sorted from them (not recorded which). The receptor source for this set is an adult who had mild COVID-19 (a few samples of this study predate the infection). Cell type and time point are not known. Both conserved end residues are part of each CDR3. The order of the fields is J gene, clone size, D gene, V gene, CDR3 DNA, CDR3 protein. The D gene is left open where the match is weak. Clone size is stated in some rows and not others, as once, few, many or a class when expanded.

j_gene: TRBJ1-2
abundance: few
d_gene: .
v_gene: TRBV24-1
CDR3nt: TGTGCCACCAGTGATTTGTATGGAACGGCCGAACTTGTCTACACCTTC
CDR3aa: CATSDLYGTAELVYTF

j_gene: TRBJ2-7
abundance: many
d_gene: TRBD2
v_gene: TRBV12-3/TRBV12-4
CDR3nt: TGTGCCAGCAGTTCAAGCGGGGGAGTGTACGAGCAGTACTTC
CDR3aa: CASSSSGGVYEQYF

j_gene: TRBJ2-5
abundance: many
d_gene: TRBD2
v_gene: TRBV7-9
CDR3nt: TGTGCCAGCAGTCAAGCGGGGGGGACGGAGACCCAGTACTTC
CDR3aa: CASSQAGGTETQYF

j_gene: TRBJ2-2
abundance: many
d_gene: .
v_gene: TRBV24-1
CDR3nt: TGTGCCACCGGTCGGGACGGCACCGGGGAGCTGTTTTTT
CDR3aa: CATGRDGTGELFF

j_gene: TRBJ1-1
abundance: .
d_gene: .
v_gene: TRBV13
CDR3nt: TGTGCCAGCAGCTTAGGAGTGAACACTGAAGCTTTCTTT
CDR3aa: CASSLGVNTEAFF

j_gene: TRBJ2-2
abundance: medium-sized
d_gene: .
v_gene: TRBV5-1
CDR3nt: TGCGCCAGCAGCTTGGCGGGCAGTTACACCGGGGAGCTGTTTTTT
CDR3aa: CASSLAGSYTGELFF

j_gene: TRBJ1-1
abundance: many
d_gene: .
v_gene: TRBV27
CDR3nt: TGTGCCAGCAGTCTCATCATGGGGGGTGGGACTGAAGCTTTCTTT
CDR3aa: CASSLIMGGGTEAFF

j_gene: TRBJ2-2
abundance: few
d_gene: TRBD1
v_gene: TRBV5-4
CDR3nt: TGTGCCAGCAGCCCGGACAGGACCTGGGAGCTGTTTTTT
CDR3aa: CASSPDRTWELFF

j_gene: TRBJ1-2
abundance: .
d_gene: TRBD1
v_gene: TRBV9
CDR3nt: TGTGCCAGCAGCCCAGGGGACAGGGAAACTGGCTACACCTTC
CDR3aa: CASSPGDRETGYTF

j_gene: TRBJ2-1
abundance: many
d_gene: .
v_gene: TRBV11-3
CDR3nt: TGTGCCAGCAGCTTACAGGTTGAGCAGTTCTTC
CDR3aa: CASSLQVEQFF

j_gene: TRBJ2-3
abundance: medium-sized
d_gene: .
v_gene: TRBV7-3
CDR3nt: TGTGCCAGCAGCTTACTTTTCAGGGCGGATACGCAGTATTTT
CDR3aa: CASSLLFRADTQYF

j_gene: TRBJ1-4
abundance: many
d_gene: .
v_gene: TRBV4-2
CDR3nt: TGTGCCAGCAGCCAAGATCGAACAGCAGCTAATGAAAAACTGTTTTTT
CDR3aa: CASSQDRTAANEKLFF

j_gene: TRBJ1-2
abundance: .
d_gene: .
v_gene: TRBV20-1
CDR3nt: TGCAGTGCTCCTCGCGGGGTTAGGGGTGGCTACACCTTC
CDR3aa: CSAPRGVRGGYTF

j_gene: TRBJ2-2
abundance: many
d_gene: .
v_gene: TRBV7-7
CDR3nt: TGTGCCAGCAGCTTAGCTTTAACCGGGGAGCTGTTTTTT
CDR3aa: CASSLALTGELFF

j_gene: TRBJ2-5
abundance: many
d_gene: TRBD2
v_gene: TRBV5-1
CDR3nt: TGCGCCAGCAGCTTGGCTGGACTAGCGGGGGGGCCGAGGGGAGAGACCCAGTACTTC
CDR3aa: CASSLAGLAGGPRGETQYF

j_gene: TRBJ2-1
abundance: many
d_gene: .
v_gene: TRBV11-2
CDR3nt: TGTGCCAGCACCTCAGGAGGGAATGAGCAGTTCTTC
CDR3aa: CASTSGGNEQFF

j_gene: TRBJ2-7
abundance: many
d_gene: .
v_gene: TRBV29-1
CDR3nt: TGCAGCGTGGGGGACTCCTACGAGCAGTACTTC
CDR3aa: CSVGDSYEQYF

j_gene: TRBJ1-5
abundance: few
d_gene: TRBD1
v_gene: TRBV20-1
CDR3nt: TGCAGTGCCACCGACAGGGGAATTTATGGCAATCAGCCCCAGCATTTT
CDR3aa: CSATDRGIYGNQPQHF

j_gene: TRBJ1-5
abundance: .
d_gene: .
v_gene: TRBV23-1
CDR3nt: TGCGCCAGCAGTCGAGGGGAGGGAGGAAGCAATCAGCCCCAGCATTTT
CDR3aa: CASSRGEGGSNQPQHF

j_gene: TRBJ2-7
abundance: many
d_gene: .
v_gene: TRBV4-2
CDR3nt: TGTGCCAGCAGCCAAGAGGGGGCGCACCACGAGCAGTACTTC
CDR3aa: CASSQEGAHHEQYF

j_gene: TRBJ2-7
abundance: many
d_gene: .
v_gene: TRBV12-3/TRBV12-4
CDR3nt: TGTGCCAGCAGTTTAGTACCAAACAACGAGCAGTACTTC
CDR3aa: CASSLVPNNEQYF

j_gene: TRBJ2-7
abundance: many
d_gene: TRBD1
v_gene: TRBV7-8
CDR3nt: TGTGCCAGCAGCCTCGGGACAGGACTCTACGAGCAGTACTTC
CDR3aa: CASSLGTGLYEQYF

j_gene: TRBJ2-2
abundance: many
d_gene: .
v_gene: TRBV11-2
CDR3nt: TGTGCCAGCAGCTTATCGATCACCGGGGAGCTGTTTTTT
CDR3aa: CASSLSITGELFF

j_gene: TRBJ2-2
abundance: many
d_gene: .
v_gene: TRBV15
CDR3nt: TGTGCCACCAGCAGAATAGGGGGCACCGGGGAGCTGTTTTTT
CDR3aa: CATSRIGGTGELFF

j_gene: TRBJ1-2
abundance: .
d_gene: TRBD1
v_gene: TRBV6-5
CDR3nt: TGTGCCAGCAGTTACGGGGACAGGGGTTACGATGGCTACACCTTC
CDR3aa: CASSYGDRGYDGYTF